This TCR beta chain came from a study of control samples from healthy donors and cancer patients. Assay used: immunoSEQ multiplex PCR; TCRdb lists only in-frame clones, some missing. Of approximately 160,000 clones in the sample, approximately 92% were seen once. Germline V CDR1 and CDR2: SGDLS, YYNGEE. The CDR3 extends over 11 amino acids. Trimming pared 6 bases from V and 2 bases from J, leaving 5 bases between. Sequenced input: blood. The chain has TRBV9 and TRBJ1-2; the D is unclear. The clonotype was recovered from a woman in her thirties or forties in good health. CDR3 in amino acids: CASNNNYGYTF. The CDR3 DNA is TGTGCCAGCAACAACAACTATGGCTACACCTTC.